A selection of T cell receptor beta chains follows, all from one sample in a study of vaccination and CD4 T cells after COVID-19. Their recognized antigens are unknown. TCRdb fed the PCR reads into MiXCR, producing one record per CDR3 protein. The top ten clones hold around 17% of a sample with 25,000 to 30,000 distinct CDR3 sequences, about 60% of them seen once. The sequencing here drew on CD4+ T cells from blood, cultured in vitro, taken after SARS-CoV-2 vaccination. The receptors derive from a human donor who received a COVID-19 vaccine. Both conserved end residues are part of each CDR3. A D gene is named only where the DNA matches it firmly. Rows may omit the clone size; those that give it use once, few, many or a size class.

d_call	v_call	j_call	clone_size	cdr3_nt	cdr3_aa
NA	TRBV6-5	TRBJ1-6	NA	TGTGCCAGCAGTTACTCGAGGGAGAGCTCCTATAATTCACCCCTCCACTTT	CASSYSRESSYNSPLHF
NA	TRBV12-3/TRBV12-4	TRBJ1-2	NA	TGTGCCAGCAGCTCACCGGGGAGGGTGGGCTACACCTTC	CASSSPGRVGYTF
NA	TRBV20-1	TRBJ1-1	few	TGCAGTGCTAGAGATAATGGCATGAACACTGAAGCTTTCTTT	CSARDNGMNTEAFF
NA	TRBV19	TRBJ2-5	few	TGTGCCAGTAGTATAGGGGGGACGGGGGTAGGAGAGACCCAGTACTTC	CASSIGGTGVGETQYF
NA	TRBV19	TRBJ1-5	NA	TGTGCCAGTAGTGAAGACCTCTCGCGGGGGCAGCCCCAGCATTTT	CASSEDLSRGQPQHF
NA	TRBV4-1	TRBJ1-5	few	TGCGCCAGCAGCCAAGTTGATATGGGGCTCACGACTCAGCCCCAGCATTTT	CASSQVDMGLTTQPQHF
NA	TRBV12-2	TRBJ2-3	NA	TGTGCACCCCGCTTACAAGTTCCAGCGGGGAGGAAAGATACGCAGTATTTT	CAPRLQVPAGRKDTQYF
NA	TRBV6-1	TRBJ2-3	NA	TGTGCCAGCAGCCCGGCAGATACGCAGTATTTT	CASSPADTQYF
NA	TRBV2	TRBJ2-5	NA	TGTGCCAGCAGTGCAGAAGAGACCCAGTACTTC	CASSAEETQYF
NA	TRBV20-1	TRBJ2-5	NA	TGCAGTGCTAGAGAGGGGATAGAGACCCAGTACTTC	CSAREGIETQYF
NA	TRBV7-8	TRBJ1-5	NA	TGTGCCAGCAGCTTAGCGGGCAGCAGTTTACATCAGCCCCAGCATTTT	CASSLAGSSLHQPQHF
NA	TRBV20-1	TRBJ2-3	NA	TGCAGTGCTCGAACTAATCGAGGCACAGATACGCAGTATTTT	CSARTNRGTDTQYF
TRBD2	TRBV12-5	TRBJ2-5	few	TGTGCTAGTGGTTTGGCTCTTGGAGCGGGGGGCCAAGAGACCCAGTACTTC	CASGLALGAGGQETQYF
NA	TRBV20-1	TRBJ2-5	NA	TGCAGTGCTAGTCGCGGGGAAGAGACCCAGTACTTC	CSASRGEETQYF
NA	TRBV14	TRBJ1-3	NA	TGTGCCAGCAGCCAAGACAGGAGCTCTGGAAACACCATATATTTT	CASSQDRSSGNTIYF
TRBD2	TRBV4-2	TRBJ2-5	NA	TGTGCCAGCAGCCAAGATCTAGCGGGGGGGGAAGAGACCCAGTACTTC	CASSQDLAGGEETQYF
TRBD1	TRBV6-1	TRBJ1-2	NA	TGTGCCAGCGACAGGGGTTCTAACTATGGCTACACCTTC	CASDRGSNYGYTF
NA	TRBV20-1	TRBJ2-7	NA	TGCAGTGCTAGAGATTTGGCCGAGCAGTACTTC	CSARDLAEQYF
NA	TRBV12-3/TRBV12-4	TRBJ1-1	NA	TGTGCCAGCAGTCCTACACCGAACACTGAAGCTTTCTTT	CASSPTPNTEAFF
TRBD2	TRBV12-5	TRBJ2-3	NA	TGTGCTAGTGGTTTGGTCGGACTAGGGAGGGATACGCAGTATTTT	CASGLVGLGRDTQYF
TRBD2	TRBV15	TRBJ2-1	few	TGTGCCACCAGCAGAGACCAAGCGGGGGGCCCGTACAATGAGCAGTTCTTC	CATSRDQAGGPYNEQFF
NA	TRBV20-1	TRBJ1-3	NA	TGCAGTGCCTCGGGAGGGAGAATAGGAAACACCATATATTTT	CSASGGRIGNTIYF
NA	TRBV5-8	TRBJ2-3	NA	TGTGCCAGCAGCTTGGCCGAAGGGCAAGGAACAGATACGCAGTATTTT	CASSLAEGQGTDTQYF
NA	TRBV27	TRBJ2-7	NA	TGTGCCAGCAGTGGGGGACTGCCTCCCTACGAGCAGTACTTC	CASSGGLPPYEQYF
NA	TRBV30	TRBJ1-1	NA	TGTGCCTGGAGTGTTGGGGGACGGATGAACACTGAAGCTTTCTTT	CAWSVGGRMNTEAFF
NA	TRBV7-9	TRBJ1-5	few	TGTGCCAGCAGCTTCCAGGCGGGCCGGGTGCATCAGCCCCAGCATTTT	CASSFQAGRVHQPQHF
TRBD1	TRBV20-1	TRBJ1-1	NA	TGCAGTGCTCGACAGGGAGGCACTGAAGCTTTCTTT	CSARQGGTEAFF
TRBD2	TRBV28	TRBJ2-2	NA	TGTGCCACCTTGATGCGGAAGCGGGGGTTTACGAACACCGGGGAGCTGTTTTTT	CATLMRKRGFTNTGELFF
NA	TRBV7-9	TRBJ2-5	once	TGTGCCAGCAGCCCGCGAGGGATGAGTTGGCAAGAGACCCAGTACTTC	CASSPRGMSWQETQYF
NA	TRBV21-1	TRBJ2-7	NA	TGTGCCAGCAGCAATAAGGGCAGGGGCTACGAGCAGTACTTC	CASSNKGRGYEQYF
NA	TRBV7-6	TRBJ2-2	NA	TGTGCCAGCAGCTTAATCTCAGGTCCCGGGGAGCTGTTTTTT	CASSLISGPGELFF
TRBD1	TRBV7-2	TRBJ1-2	NA	TGTGCCAGCAGCCTATCAGGGGGCACTAACTATGGCTACACCTTC	CASSLSGGTNYGYTF
TRBD2	TRBV7-8	TRBJ2-7	NA	TGTGCCAGCAGCCCCAGTAGCGGGGGGATCTCCTACGAGCAGTACTTC	CASSPSSGGISYEQYF
NA	TRBV12-3/TRBV12-4	TRBJ2-5	once	TGTGCCAGCCGCGGAGGGGATAGGGAGACCCAGTACTTC	CASRGGDRETQYF
NA	TRBV20-1	TRBJ2-1	NA	TGCAGTGCCCGCCTCAGGTTTAACTACAATGAGCAGTTCTTC	CSARLRFNYNEQFF
TRBD1	TRBV6-5	TRBJ1-1	few	TGTGCCAGCAGTTACCGATGGACAGGGAAGACGACTGAAGCTTTCTTT	CASSYRWTGKTTEAFF
TRBD1	TRBV12-3/TRBV12-4	TRBJ1-4	NA	TGTGCCAGCAGTCCCGGGACAGGGGTGGAAAAACTGTTTTTT	CASSPGTGVEKLFF
TRBD1	TRBV12-3/TRBV12-4	TRBJ1-2	NA	TGTGCCAGCAGCACCGGGACAGGGAGTGGCTACACCTTC	CASSTGTGSGYTF
NA	TRBV20-1	TRBJ2-2	NA	TGCAGTGCTGCCGGGACGGCGAACACCGGGGAGCTGTTTTTT	CSAAGTANTGELFF
TRBD2	TRBV7-9	TRBJ2-3	NA	TGTGCCAGCAGCTCCCTGGGACTAGCGGGGGTTACCACAGATACGCAGTATTTT	CASSSLGLAGVTTDTQYF
NA	TRBV7-9	TRBJ1-2	few	TGTGCCAGCAGCTCCACCGGGACCCTAAGCTATGGCTACACCTTC	CASSSTGTLSYGYTF
NA	TRBV19	TRBJ1-2	few	TGTGCCAGTACCCGTCAGGGGTATGGCTACACCTTC	CASTRQGYGYTF
TRBD2	TRBV20-1	TRBJ2-2	NA	TGCAGTGCTAACTGGGAGGGGCCCACCGGGGAGCTGTTTTTT	CSANWEGPTGELFF
NA	TRBV19	TRBJ2-1	NA	TGTGCCAGTACCCATAGCGTGAGCTCCTACAATGAGCAGTTCTTC	CASTHSVSSYNEQFF
TRBD1	TRBV27	TRBJ2-7	NA	TGTGCCAGCAGTTTCCGGCCAGGGGGCGGTCGGGATTACGAGCAGTACTTC	CASSFRPGGGRDYEQYF
NA	TRBV5-4	TRBJ1-1	NA	TGTGCCAGCAGCTTGGATGGGGCCTCGGGCGTTAGGGGTCTTGAAGCTTTCTTT	CASSLDGASGVRGLEAFF
NA	TRBV28	TRBJ2-3	NA	TGTGCCAGCAACCGAGGGGGTGAAGATACGCAGTATTTT	CASNRGGEDTQYF
NA	TRBV6-5	TRBJ2-5	few	TGTGCCAGCAGTTATAGGGGTAGAGAGACCCAGTACTTC	CASSYRGRETQYF
NA	TRBV7-8	TRBJ1-1	few	TGTGCCAGCAGCTTAACAGGGACCCTGGACACTGAAGCTTTCTTT	CASSLTGTLDTEAFF
NA	TRBV6-1	TRBJ2-2	NA	TGTGCCAGCAGCGGAGGGGGGGCGAACACCGGGGAGCTGTTTTTT	CASSGGGANTGELFF